Shown below are 31 T cell receptor beta chains from a single sample sequenced in a study of T cells in Graves' hyperthyroidism and ophthalmopathy. The investigators amplified TCR beta CDR3 regions from RNA transcripts. A set of HTBI primers served as the primers for a first-round RT-PCR of the TCR CDR3. From the multiplex PCR reads, TCRdb called clonotypes with MiXCR, one entry per CDR3 protein. Of under 450,000 distinct CDR3 sequences listed, roughly 12% are singletons. Sequencing was done on a sample of blood. Receptors originate from a man aged 30 to 45 with Graves' hyperthyroidism that later progressed to Graves' ophthalmopathy.

V usage is TRBV19 and J usage is TRBJ1-2; 8 bases match TRBD1. Unmatched junction bases numbered 16, after V lost 5 bases and J lost 5 bases. In germline, CDR1 is LNHDA, CDR2 SQIVND (reference sequence). The CDR3 extends over 17 amino acids. The CDR3 sequence: CASSPVDRGARVYGYTF. CDR3 nucleotides: TGTGCCAGTAGTCCGGTAGACAGGGGCGCGCGAGTGTATGGCTACACCTTC.

This clonotype was seen at least ten times. The rearrangement uses TRBV20-1 and TRBJ2-5, with 7 bases aligning to TRBD1. Looked up from germline, CDR1 is DFQATT and CDR2 is SNEGSKA (reference sequence). J was trimmed by 5 bases and V by 4 bases; bases with no gene match: 13. The CDR3 totals 15 residues. The CDR3 loop reads CSAIQPGQWTETQYF. The CDR3 nucleotides are TGCAGTGCTATACAACCGGGACAGTGGACGGAGACCCAGTACTTC.

V and J are TRBV20-1 and TRBJ2-7; D is unclear. CDR3 length: 13 amino acids. The germline V gene has CDR1 DFQATT and CDR2 SNEGSKA (reference sequence). V dropped 0 bases and J dropped 2 bases, with 8 bases sitting between them. CDR3 region: CSAREAGAYEQYF. In DNA, the CDR3 is TGCAGTGCTAGAGAGGCCGGCGCCTACGAGCAGTACTTC.

This clonotype was counted a few times. This chain connects TRBV19 to TRBJ1-2; D perhaps matches TRBD1 (6 bases). V gave up 5 bases and J gave up 8 bases, with 18 bases separating them. Germline CDR1 LNHDA, CDR2 SQIVND (reference sequence). The CDR3 runs to 14 residues. CDR3 protein: CASSHRTGSGGYTF. DNA of the CDR3: TGTGCCAGTAGTCACCGTACAGGGTCGGGAGGCTACACCTTC.

This clonotype has at least ten counts. The genes are TRBV30 and TRBJ1-2; the D is unclear. This CDR3 is 14 amino acids long. Trimming removed 2 bases at V and 6 bases at J, with 16 bases between. The germline gives CDR1 GTSNPN, CDR2 SVGIG (reference sequence). The CDR3 DNA is TGTGCCTGGAGTCTTCAGATAGGCGTCGATGGCTACACCTTC. It codes for CAWSLQIGVDGYTF. Using reference TRBV30 and TRBJ1-2 for the parts outside the CDR3, the full variable domain is SQTIHQWPATLVQPVGSPLSLECTVEGTSNPNLYWYRQAAGRGLQLLFYSVGIGQISSEVPQNLSASRPQDRQFILSSKKLLLSDSGFYLCAWSLQIGVDGYTFGSGTRLTVV.

The rearrangement joins TRBV6-6 to TRBJ2-5; tentatively, D is TRBD2 (7 bases). The CDR3 spans 14 residues. The germline V and J ends were trimmed by 0 bases and 7 bases, with 12 bases remaining between them. Germline values: CDR1 MNHNY, CDR2 SVGAGI (reference sequence). CDR3 residues: CASSYSGGGRTQYF. The CDR3 DNA is TGTGCCAGCAGTTACTCGGGGGGGGGCCGGACCCAGTACTTC.

This clonotype appeared many times. The chain uses TRBV2 and TRBJ1-1; D is uncertain. Per germline, CDR1 SNHLY and CDR2 FYNNEI. This CDR3 contains 13 residues. Trimming removed 6 bases at V and 5 bases at J, with 13 bases between. In nucleotides, the CDR3 is TGTGCCAGCAGCCCCGCGGCACAAACTGAAGCTTTCTTT. Translating it yields CASSPAAQTEAFF.

This clonotype was observed at least ten times. The chain uses TRBV9 and TRBJ1-2, with D perhaps matching TRBD1 (5 bases). V lost 1 base, J lost 6 bases, and 16 bases lay in between. The CDR3 has 15 amino acids. Germline CDR1 SGDLS, CDR2 YYNGEE. The CDR3 protein is CASSVQPGKQDGYTF. The CDR3, as DNA: TGTGCCAGCAGCGTACAGCCAGGGAAACAGGATGGCTACACCTTC.

This chain joins TRBV7-9 and TRBJ2-7; 8 positions agree with TRBD1. The CDR3 contains 14 residues. V shed 3 bases and J 6 bases; nucleotides not matched to a gene: 7. CDR1 is SEHNR and CDR2 is FQNEAQ in the germline V gene (reference sequence). CDR3 sequence reads: CASSFRTGFREQYF. CDR3 DNA: TGTGCCAGCAGCTTCCGGACAGGGTTTCGCGAGCAGTACTTC. Combining the CDR3 with reference TRBV7-9 and TRBJ2-7 gives the whole variable domain DTGVSQNPRHKITKRGQNVTFRCDPISEHNRLYWYRQTLGQGPEFLTYFQNEAQLEKSRLLSDRFSAERPKGSFSTLEIQRTEQGDSAMYLCASSFRTGFREQYFGPGTRLTVT.

The sample holds many counts of this clonotype. The rearrangement uses TRBV28 and TRBJ2-3; D may be TRBD2 (6 bases). The V gene lost 11 bases and the J gene lost 0 bases, with 12 bases spanning the gap. The CDR3 contains 13 residues. The germline gives CDR1 MDHEN, CDR2 SYDVKM. CDR3 region: CARLGASTDTQYF. Here the CDR3 DNA reads TGTGCCCGACTAGGGGCTAGCACAGATACGCAGTATTTT.

The chain uses TRBV2 and TRBJ2-5; D possibly uses TRBD1 or TRBD2 (5 bases each). With 5 bases removed from V and 5 bases from J, the gap between germline ends came to 15 bases. Germline-derived CDR1 and CDR2 are SNHLY and FYNNEI. The CDR3 loop spans 14 amino acids. This CDR3 is CASSMGTRGETQYF. CDR3 DNA: TGTGCCAGCAGTATGGGGACGAGGGGTGAGACCCAGTACTTC.

Concerning this clonotype: Since a much larger clone is just one base distant, this may be a read error. The V gene is TRBV3-1, the J gene TRBJ1-2; 8 bases map to TRBD1. Germline-derived CDR1 and CDR2 are LGHDT and YNNKEL (reference sequence). The CDR3 spans 15 residues. V lost 1 base to trimming and J lost 7 bases; unmatched junction nucleotides: 8. CDR3 in DNA: TGTGCCAGCAGCCAAGCTCCGGACAGGGACTCTGGCTACACCTTC. Translated, it gives CASSQAPDRDSGYTF.

Many counts were recorded for this clonotype. The chain uses TRBV12-3 or TRBV12-4 and TRBJ2-3, with 9 positions matching TRBD2. Trimming removed 4 bases from V and 2 bases from J; junction bases left unmatched: 16. The CDR3 extends over 19 amino acids. CDR3 bases: TGTGCCAGCAGTTCGGTTGAAGCGGGGGGAAATTATGACACAGATACGCAGTATTTT. Its protein is CASSSVEAGGNYDTDTQYF.

This chain connects TRBV20-1 to TRBJ1-1, with D possibly TRBD1 on 5 matching bases. The CDR3 is made up of 14 amino acids. V shed 2 bases and J shed 1 base, with 11 bases lying between them. Germline V CDR1 and CDR2: DFQATT, SNEGSKA (reference sequence). Here the CDR3 reads CSARKTGPNTEAFF. CDR3 DNA: TGCAGTGCTAGAAAAACGGGACCGAACACTGAAGCTTTCTTT.

In this sample, this clonotype turned up a few times. The chain links TRBV4-1 to TRBJ2-1; 9 bases align to TRBD1. CDR1 and CDR2 from the germline V gene are MGHRA and YSYEKL. The CDR3 length is 15 residues. V shed 0 bases, J shed 7 bases, and the junction held 4 bases outside the gene matches. The CDR3 DNA reads TGCGCCAGCAGCCAAGACCCAGGACAGGGGAATGAGCAGTTCTTC. Amino acids: CASSQDPGQGNEQFF.

This clonotype showed up many times. The genes are TRBV7-8 and TRBJ1-5; D is unclear. CDR1 is SGHVS and CDR2 is FQNEAQ in the germline V gene. V shed 1 base and J shed 5 bases, with 9 bases lying between them. The CDR3 is 14 residues long. CDR3 coding DNA: TGTGCCAGCAGCTTAGATTCAGTTTATCAGCCCCAGCATTTT. It specifies CASSLDSVYQPQHF. The whole variable domain, filled in from reference TRBV7-8 and TRBJ1-5, reads GAGVSQSPRYKVAKRGQDVALRCDPISGHVSLFWYQQALGQGPEFLTYFQNEAQLDKSGLPSDRFFAERPEGSVSTLKIQRTQQEDSAVYLCASSLDSVYQPQHFGDGTRLSIL.

This clonotype has only a few counts. The chain uses TRBV7-2 and TRBJ2-5; D remains unclear. The CDR3 is 16 residues long. Germline CDR1 reads SGHTA; CDR2 reads FQGNSA. V was pared by 0 bases and J by 1 base, with 12 bases between. The CDR3 protein is CASSLAGGHPQETQYF. DNA of the CDR3: TGTGCCAGCAGCTTAGCGGGCGGCCACCCCCAAGAGACCCAGTACTTC.

The gene calls are TRBV28 and TRBJ1-5; 8 nucleotides match TRBD1. With V trimmed by 3 bases and J by 7 bases, 8 bases remained unmatched. Looked up from germline, CDR1 is MDHEN and CDR2 is SYDVKM. The CDR3 spans 15 residues. CDR3 sequence: CASSFFGRGHQPQHF. The CDR3 DNA reads TGTGCCAGCAGTTTTTTCGGCAGGGGGCACCAGCCCCAGCATTTT. Supplemented by reference TRBV28 and TRBJ1-5, the full variable domain reads DVKVTQSSRYLVKRTGEKVFLECVQDMDHENMFWYRQDPGLGLRLIYFSYDVKMKEKGDIPEGYSVSREKKERFSLILESASTNQTSMYLCASSFFGRGHQPQHFGDGTRLSIL.

This clonotype was seen ten or more times. The chain carries TRBV18 and TRBJ1-4, with D possibly TRBD1 on 5 matching bases. CDR1 is KGHSH and CDR2 is LQKENI in the germline V gene. The V gene lost 0 bases and the J gene lost 3 bases, with 8 bases spanning the gap. The length of the CDR3 is 15 residues. The CDR3 reads CASSPPSRANEKLFF. The CDR3 DNA sequence: TGTGCCAGCTCACCACCTAGCAGGGCTAATGAAAAACTGTTTTTT. The variable domain in full, with the rest retrieved from reference TRBV18 and TRBJ1-4, is NAGVMQNPRHLVRRRGQEARLRCSPMKGHSHVYWYRQLPEEGLKFMVYLQKENIIDESGMPKERFSAEFPKEGPSILRIQQVVRGDSAAYFCASSPPSRANEKLFFGSGTQLSVL.

This clonotype was detected ten times or more. The rearrangement links TRBV20-1 to TRBJ2-3, with 14 bases matching TRBD2. The CDR3 contains 16 residues. Germline lookup yields CDR1 DFQATT and CDR2 SNEGSKA (reference sequence). Unmatched junction bases numbered 4, after V lost 3 bases and J lost 2 bases. The CDR3 loop is CSARGLAGVDTDTQYF. CDR3 in DNA: TGCAGTGCTAGGGGACTAGCGGGAGTTGACACAGATACGCAGTATTTT.

The genes are TRBV28 and TRBJ1-6; no clear D. This CDR3 spans 13 amino acids. Per the germline V gene, CDR1 is MDHEN and CDR2 is SYDVKM. Trimming cost V 3 bases and J 7 bases, with 7 bases left between them. CDR3 in amino acids: CASSLVWNSPLHF. In DNA, the CDR3 is TGTGCCAGCAGTTTGGTATGGAATTCACCCCTCCACTTT.

This clonotype was counted ten times or more. The chain is built from TRBV28 and TRBJ1-2; TRBD1 matches 7 bases. With 2 bases clipped from V and 1 base from J, the junction kept 7 bases outside the gene matches. This CDR3 has 16 amino acids. Germline values: CDR1 MDHEN, CDR2 SYDVKM. For the CDR3, the DNA is TGTGCCAGCAGTTTAGTGCCCGCAGGGGGTAACTATGGCTACACCTTC. Translation gives CASSLVPAGGNYGYTF.

This clonotype was seen at least ten times. The V gene is TRBV27, the J gene TRBJ1-2; 9 bases fit TRBD1. The CDR3 sequence is 14 residues long. V dropped 6 bases and J dropped 4; count of bases not matched to a gene: 6. CDR1 and CDR2 from the germline V gene are MNHEY and SMNVEV (reference sequence). The CDR3 is CASSPLTGGYGYTF. The CDR3 DNA sequence: TGTGCCAGCAGCCCGTTGACAGGGGGCTATGGCTACACCTTC.

This clonotype showed up many times. The rearrangement uses TRBV12-5 and TRBJ2-1; TRBD1 matches 7 bases. The J segment lost 2 bases and the V segment lost 5 bases, leaving 9 bases of the junction unmatched. This CDR3 comprises 16 residues. Germline CDR1 is LGHNT and CDR2 is FRNRAP. Here the CDR3 reads CASGVGTASTYNEQFF. DNA of the CDR3: TGTGCTAGTGGTGTCGGGACAGCTAGCACCTACAATGAGCAGTTCTTC.

This rearrangement joins TRBV5-6 to TRBJ2-4; D unclear. Trimming removed 0 bases from V and 0 bases from J, with 13 bases in between. This CDR3 has 17 residues. The germline V gene encodes CDR1 SGHDT and CDR2 YYEEEE. This CDR3 reads CASSLVGQLLAKNIQYF. DNA for the CDR3: TGTGCCAGCAGCTTGGTTGGTCAGCTCCTAGCCAAAAACATTCAGTACTTC.

This clonotype occurred a few times. The chain recombines TRBV15 with TRBJ1-1; TRBD1 agrees at 7 bases. Germline values: CDR1 LNHNV, CDR2 YYDKDF (reference sequence). The CDR3 extends over 14 amino acids. With V trimmed by 0 bases and J by 6 bases, 4 bases remained unmatched. CDR3 bases: TGTGCCACCAGCAGAGATTTGCAGGGGGCTGAAGCTTTCTTT. It is translated as CATSRDLQGAEAFF.

This clonotype was detected many times. The rearrangement joins TRBV11-3 to TRBJ2-1; no definite D call. Germline V lookup: CDR1 SGHNT, CDR2 YENEEA. V was pared by 8 bases and J by 5 bases, with 10 bases between. CDR3 length: 12 residues. CDR3 sequence: CASPTENNEQFF. In DNA form, the CDR3 reads TGTGCCAGCCCCACCGAGAACAATGAGCAGTTCTTC.

A few counts support this clonotype. The rearrangement joins TRBV5-6 to TRBJ2-1, with 8 bases matching TRBD2. The germline V gene encodes CDR1 SGHDT and CDR2 YYEEEE. The CDR3 runs to 12 residues. With 4 bases clipped from V and 12 bases from J, the junction kept 6 bases outside the gene matches. The CDR3 sequence is CASSLRGGGQFF. CDR3 nucleotide sequence: TGTGCCAGCAGCCTACGGGGGGGTGGGCAGTTCTTC.

The rearrangement uses TRBV25-1 and TRBJ1-2, with D unclear. The CDR3 runs to 16 residues. V was trimmed by 0 bases and J by 5 bases, leaving 16 bases between them. The germline gives CDR1 MGHDK, CDR2 SYGVNS. CDR3 in DNA: TGTGCCAGCAGTGAATATGAGCTGTGGATGAGGTATGGCTACACCTTC. Residues: CASSEYELWMRYGYTF.

This clonotype showed up many times. The chain employs TRBV11-2 and TRBJ2-7, with D hard to call. The CDR3 length is 12 residues. Germline V lookup: CDR1 SGHAT, CDR2 FQNNGV. Between the trimmed V and J ends, which lost 3 bases and 1 base, there was a span of 4 bases. This chain's CDR3 is CASSLVSYEQYF. For the CDR3, the DNA is TGTGCCAGCAGCTTGGTATCCTACGAGCAGTACTTC.

As regards this clonotype: One base away lies a much larger clone, so this may be a sequencing read error. The chain is built from TRBV5-1 and TRBJ2-3; possibly TRBD1 or TRBD2 for D (5 bases each). Between the trimmed V and J ends, which lost 4 bases and 4 bases, there was a span of 19 bases. Germline CDR1 and CDR2: SGHRS and YFSETQ. The CDR3 extends over 16 amino acids. CDR3 sequence (DNA): TGCGCCAGCAGCCAAATAGTAGAGGGGCCAGCAGATACGCAGTATTTT. Its protein product is CASSQIVEGPADTQYF. The full variable domain, rest sourced from reference TRBV5-1 and TRBJ2-3, is KAGVTQTPRYLIKTRGQQVTLSCSPISGHRSVSWYQQTPGQGLQFLFEYFSETQRNKGNFPGRFSGRQFSNSRSEMNVSTLELGDSALYLCASSQIVEGPADTQYFGPGTRLTVL.